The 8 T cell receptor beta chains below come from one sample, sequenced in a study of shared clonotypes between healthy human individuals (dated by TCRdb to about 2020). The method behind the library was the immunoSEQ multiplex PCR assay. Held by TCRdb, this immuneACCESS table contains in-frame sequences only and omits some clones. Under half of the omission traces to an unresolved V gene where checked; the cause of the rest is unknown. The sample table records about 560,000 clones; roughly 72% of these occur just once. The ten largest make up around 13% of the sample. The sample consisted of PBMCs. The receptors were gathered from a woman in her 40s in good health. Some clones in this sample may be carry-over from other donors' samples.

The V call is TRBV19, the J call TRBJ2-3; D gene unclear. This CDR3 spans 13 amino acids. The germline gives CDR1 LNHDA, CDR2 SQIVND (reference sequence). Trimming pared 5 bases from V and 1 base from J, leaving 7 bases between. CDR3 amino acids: CASSDRGTDTQYF. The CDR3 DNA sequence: TGTGCCAGTAGTGATAGGGGCACAGATACGCAGTATTTT.

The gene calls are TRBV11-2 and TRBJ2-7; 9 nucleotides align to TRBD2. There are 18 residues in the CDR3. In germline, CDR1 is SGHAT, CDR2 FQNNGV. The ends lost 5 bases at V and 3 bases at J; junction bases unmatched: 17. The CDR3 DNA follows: TGTGCCAGCAGCCCACTAGGGCGGGCTAGCGGGGTTAACTACGAGCAGTACTTC. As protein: CASSPLGRASGVNYEQYF.

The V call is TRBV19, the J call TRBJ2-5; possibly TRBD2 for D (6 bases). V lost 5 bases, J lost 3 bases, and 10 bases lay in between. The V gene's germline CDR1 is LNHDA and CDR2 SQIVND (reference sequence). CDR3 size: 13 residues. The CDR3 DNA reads TGTGCCAGTAGTGGGCGGGGAAAAGAGACCCAGTACTTC. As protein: CASSGRGKETQYF.

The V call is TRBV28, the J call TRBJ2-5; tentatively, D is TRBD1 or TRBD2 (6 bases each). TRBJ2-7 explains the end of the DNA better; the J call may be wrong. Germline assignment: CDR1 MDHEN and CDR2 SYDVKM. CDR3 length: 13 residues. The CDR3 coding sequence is TGTGCCAGCAGTTTTTGGGGGGCTGGCGAGCAGTACTTC. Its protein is CASSFWGAGEQYF.

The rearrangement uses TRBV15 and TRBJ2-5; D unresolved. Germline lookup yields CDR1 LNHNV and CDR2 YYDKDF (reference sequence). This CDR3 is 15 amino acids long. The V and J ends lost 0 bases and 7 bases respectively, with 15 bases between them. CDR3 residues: CATSRDLGTPGTQYF. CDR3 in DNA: TGTGCCACCAGCAGAGATCTAGGCACTCCCGGGACCCAGTACTTC.

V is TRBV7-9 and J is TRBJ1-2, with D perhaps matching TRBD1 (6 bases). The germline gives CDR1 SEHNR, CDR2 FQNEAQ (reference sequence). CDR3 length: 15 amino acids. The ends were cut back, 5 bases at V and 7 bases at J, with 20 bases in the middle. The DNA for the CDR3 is TGTGCCAGCAGCATGTCACTGGGAGAAGGGGGTGGCTACACCTTC. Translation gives CASSMSLGEGGGYTF. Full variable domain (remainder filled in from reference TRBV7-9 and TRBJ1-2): DTGVSQNPRHKITKRGQNVTFRCDPISEHNRLYWYRQTLGQGPEFLTYFQNEAQLEKSRLLSDRFSAERPKGSFSTLEIQRTEQGDSAMYLCASSMSLGEGGGYTFGSGTRLTVV.

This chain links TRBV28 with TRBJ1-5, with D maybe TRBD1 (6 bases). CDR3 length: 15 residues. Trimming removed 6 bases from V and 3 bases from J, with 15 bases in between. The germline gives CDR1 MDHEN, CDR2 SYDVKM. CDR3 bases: TGTGCCAGCAGATCCTTTGGACAGTCCAATCAGCCCCAGCATTTT. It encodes CASRSFGQSNQPQHF.

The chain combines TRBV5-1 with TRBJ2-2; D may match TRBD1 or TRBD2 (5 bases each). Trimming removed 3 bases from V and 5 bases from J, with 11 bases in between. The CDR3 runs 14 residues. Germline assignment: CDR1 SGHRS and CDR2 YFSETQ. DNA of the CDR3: TGCGCCAGCAGCTCCGGGGCGGAGACCGGGGAGCTGTTTTTT. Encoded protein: CASSSGAETGELFF.